The subject of this entry is one TCR beta chain. Adults between roughly 18 and 89 years of age took part from 24 US areas. Assignment of participants to cohorts was predicated upon participant-reported clinical history. No more than 2 weeks before study entry, exposed participants had met a case of COVID-19. The V segment lost 5 bases and the J segment 0 bases; nucleotides outside the gene matches: 8. The CDR3 loop spans 18 amino acids. Looked up from germline, CDR1 is SGHVS and CDR2 is FQNEAQ. Some clones are missing from TCRdb's copy, which holds only in-frame ones; the method was immunoSEQ multiplex PCR. This sample has approximately 300,000 clones, with around 85% found just once. The data derive from a study of blood T cell repertoires in COVID-19.

Material: PBMCs or T cells enriched from blood (not recorded which). The gene calls are TRBV7-8 and TRBJ2-5; 14 bases match TRBD2. This receptor was identified in a woman aged 25-40 years who had been exposed to COVID-19. The CDR3 is CASSTRTSGGIHQETQYF. Written as DNA, the CDR3 is TGTGCCAGCAGCACCAGGACTAGCGGGGGGATACACCAAGAGACCCAGTACTTC.